The sequence of this TCR beta chain was determined in a study of tumor-infiltrating lymphocytes in primary liver carcinoma (dated by TCRdb to the late 2010s). In the study overall: Surgical resection was performed in China between November 2015 and March 2016 on roughly 5 patients with histopathologically diagnosed primary liver carcinoma. Hepatocellular carcinoma (four) or combined HCC and intrahepatic cholangiocarcinoma (one) was present in the five patients, who were three men and two women aged 30 to 69 years. Tumors of the five patients were stage T1-T3 N0M0 with maximum diameters of about 4.2 to 10 cm. Samples yielded roughly 3.5 to 8 million productive TCRbeta reads; read depth did not differ significantly between tissue types. The study combined TCRbeta repertoire sequencing, expression microarrays and whole-exome sequencing across five regions of each liver tumor, with adjacent normal tissue and blood. A total of around 35 specimens from 5 patients, comprising approximately 25 tumor regions, 5 adjacent noncancerous liver tissues and 5 peripheral blood samples, were covered by TCRbeta repertoire sequencing. Reproducibility between technical replicate repertoires was high, with correlation coefficients above 0.98 and mean shared-clone rates approximately 0.91.

The CDR3 measures 15 amino acids from cysteine to phenylalanine. Only the CDR3 DNA is retained, 45 bases long and in frame from the first base. Reading the germline V gene gives CDR1 SGHAT and CDR2 FQNNGV. Blood RNA was extracted from unsorted whole blood using TRIzol reagent, and germline DNA was obtained with the DNeasy Blood & Tissue kit. Patients had chronic HBV infection and were treatment-naive at sampling. Before surgery, about 4 milliliters of peripheral blood were drawn into K2EDTA tubes. Beyond this particular receptor, the publication reports: Repertoire overlap was found to be higher between tumor regions (mean around 36%) than between tumor-adjacent (approximately 17%) or tumor-blood (14%) pairs, consistent with antigen-driven expansion. Because only the TCR beta chain was sequenced and unpaired alpha chains were not captured, true repertoire diversity is likely underestimated. Since the samples were bulk and unsorted, there was no way to compare CD4+ and CD8+ T cell repertoires. A significantly larger repertoire fraction was made up by the top 250 clones in tumors than in blood (p = 0.039). Only 4 or 5 patients were included in the study, and the authors note that the findings should be validated in a larger study.

Note on this clonotype: No cognate antigen has been identified for it. Sequence at one end of the junction differs from germline and may be a read error.

Starting from roughly 500 ng total RNA, TCRbeta-specific cDNA was produced by reverse transcription with a constant-region primer and ProtoScript II reverse transcriptase. Three nested multiplex PCR rounds, following a slightly modified ARM-PCR procedure, were used to build the TCRbeta libraries. Each of the first two PCR rounds ran for around 9 cycles and used multiplex TRBV1-TRBV30 forward primers together with a Cbeta reverse primer. Sample barcodes and Illumina adapters were added in a final 25-cycle PCR using Deep VentR polymerase. Before sequencing, amplicons of 200-500 bp were gel-purified using a QIAquick gel extraction kit. An Illumina HiSeq 2500 was used to sequence the TCRbeta amplicons, generating 250-bp paired-end reads. On the study's bioinformatics: Reads were quality-trimmed with Trimmomatic v0.33, and paired reads were merged with FLASH v1.2.11 to recover full CDR3 sequences. MiGEC v1.2.1b assigned V, D and J germline segments to the rearranged TCRbeta sequences. Clonotype statistics and Shannon-Wiener diversity indices were computed with VDJtools v1.0.0. To cut down on sampling bias, every analysis after diversity analysis relied on just the 250 most abundant clonotypes from each sample. The public reads were run again by TCRdb, first through fastp at Q25 and then through MiXCR, and only productive beta chains were kept. Rows with one shared CDR3 protein collapse into an entry with the most common genes and DNA. In this record, the V and J calls reflect TCRdb's handling and not the investigators' own analysis. The sample table shows approximately 330,000 distinct CDR3 sequences, and around three fifths are seen once. The top ten constitute about 6.1% of the sample.

The rearrangement combines TRBV11-2 with TRBJ2-1, and perhaps TRBD1 as D gene, on 5 matching bases. The sequencing input was peripheral blood. The sequence was obtained from a man aged 35 to 55 with primary liver carcinoma and hepatitis B virus infection. In nucleotide form, the sequence is TGTGCCAGCAGCTTATGTCAGGGCCCCTACAATGAGCGGTTCTTC. It specifies CASSLCQGPYNERFF.